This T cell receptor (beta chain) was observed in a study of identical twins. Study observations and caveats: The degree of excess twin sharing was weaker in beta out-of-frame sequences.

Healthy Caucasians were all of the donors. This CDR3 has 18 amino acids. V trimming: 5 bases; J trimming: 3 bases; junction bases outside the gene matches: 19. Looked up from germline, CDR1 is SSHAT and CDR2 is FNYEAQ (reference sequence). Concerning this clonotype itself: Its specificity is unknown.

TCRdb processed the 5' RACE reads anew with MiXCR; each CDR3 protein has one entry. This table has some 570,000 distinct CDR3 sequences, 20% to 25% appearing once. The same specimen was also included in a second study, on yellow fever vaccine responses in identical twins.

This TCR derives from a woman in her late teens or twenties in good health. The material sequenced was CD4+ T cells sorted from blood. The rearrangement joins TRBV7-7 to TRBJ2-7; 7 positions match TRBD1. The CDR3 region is CASSPLPSRTGPFYEQYF. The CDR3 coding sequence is TGTGCCAGCAGCCCCCTTCCGAGTAGGACAGGACCCTTCTACGAGCAGTACTTC.